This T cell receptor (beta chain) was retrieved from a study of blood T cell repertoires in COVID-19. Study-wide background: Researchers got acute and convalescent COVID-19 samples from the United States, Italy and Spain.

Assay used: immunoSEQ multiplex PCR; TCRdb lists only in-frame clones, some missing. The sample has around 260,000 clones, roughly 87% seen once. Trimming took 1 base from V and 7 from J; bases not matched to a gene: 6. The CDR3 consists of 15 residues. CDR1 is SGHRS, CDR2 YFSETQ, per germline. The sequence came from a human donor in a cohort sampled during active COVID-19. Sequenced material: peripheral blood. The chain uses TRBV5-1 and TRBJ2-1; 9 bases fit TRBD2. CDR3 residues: CASSLSLAGRNEQFF. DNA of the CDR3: TGCGCCAGCAGCTTGTCTCTAGCGGGGAGGAATGAGCAGTTCTTC.